This TCR beta chain was recorded in a study of shared clonotypes between healthy human individuals. The overall study: Donors had three CD4 naive, three CD4 memory, two CD8 naive and one CD8 memory plate apiece.

This CDR3 is built from 15 residues. Trimming cost V 2 bases and J 4 bases, with 15 bases left between them. The V gene's germline CDR1 is SGHRS and CDR2 YFSETQ. The study ran the assay at deep level. Libraries were prepared by immunoSEQ multiplex PCR; TCRdb keeps only in-frame clonotypes and omits some of them. The sample includes around 1,000,000 clones, roughly 80% of them seen just once. The sample consisted of memory CD4+ T cells from PBMCs. Subset described: CD45RA-negative fraction. The V and J genes are TRBV5-1 and TRBJ2-5; weak D call: TRBD1 (6 bases). The TCR originated in a young man in good health. Some clones in this sample may be carry-over from other donors' samples. The CDR3 region has the DNA TGCGCCAGCAGCTTTAGCTCGGCAGGGGTAGAGACCCAGTACTTC. Protein sequence: CASSFSSAGVETQYF.